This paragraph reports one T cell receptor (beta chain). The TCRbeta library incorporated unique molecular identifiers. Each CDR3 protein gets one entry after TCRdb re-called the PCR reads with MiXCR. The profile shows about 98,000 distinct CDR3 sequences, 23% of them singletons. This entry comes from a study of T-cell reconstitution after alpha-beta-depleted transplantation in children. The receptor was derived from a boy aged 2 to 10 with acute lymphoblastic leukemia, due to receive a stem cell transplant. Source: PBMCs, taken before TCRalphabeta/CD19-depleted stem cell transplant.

The CDR3 DNA follows: TGTGCCAGCAACAGGGACAATGAGCAGTTCTTC. Translated: CASNRDNEQFF. This chain connects TRBV2 to TRBJ2-1; perhaps TRBD1 as D (6 bases). CDR3 length: 11 residues. Trimming removed 7 bases at V and 5 bases at J, with 6 bases between. Germline assignment: CDR1 SNHLY and CDR2 FYNNEI.